The 10 T cell receptor beta chains given below trace back to one sample, sequenced in a study of T cells after yellow fever vaccination. One entry per CDR3 protein, called by TCRdb with MiXCR from the 5' RACE reads. The sample has a few hundred thousand distinct CDR3 sequences, around 3.9% seen once. This material consisted of PBMCs, taken 5 days after the yellow fever booster vaccination. The receptors originated from a young man who received the YFV17D yellow fever vaccine.

The J gene is TRBJ1-1, the V gene TRBV6-6; D unresolved. Germline values: CDR1 MNHNY, CDR2 SVGAGI (reference sequence). The V gene lost 2 bases and the J gene lost 1 base, with 8 bases spanning the gap. The CDR3 extends over 14 amino acids. The CDR3 reads CASSYPGRNTEAFF. The CDR3, as DNA: TGTGCCAGCAGTTACCCCGGTCGGAACACTGAAGCTTTCTTT.

A few counts support this clonotype. V gene TRBV6-6 combines with J gene TRBJ2-1; possible D gene TRBD2, 5 bases. V lost 4 bases to trimming and J lost 5 bases, with 12 bases between them. Germline assignment: CDR1 MNHNY and CDR2 SVGAGI (reference sequence). The CDR3 is made up of 14 amino acids. The CDR3 reads CASSSRPRDNEQFF. The CDR3 DNA is TGTGCCAGCAGTTCGCGGCCGAGGGACAATGAGCAGTTCTTC.

This clonotype was seen ten or more times. The genes are TRBV12-3 or TRBV12-4 and TRBJ2-5; D uncertain. The germline V and J ends were trimmed by 5 bases and 2 bases, with 12 bases remaining between them. This CDR3 region has 14 residues. The CDR3 reads CASSHPGPQETQYF. CDR3 sequence (DNA): TGTGCCAGCAGTCACCCGGGTCCACAAGAGACCCAGTACTTC.

This clonotype was picked up many times. J is TRBJ1-1 and V is TRBV7-9; the D gene is possibly TRBD1 (6 bases). The germline V and J ends were trimmed by 3 bases and 3 bases, with 11 bases remaining between them. The CDR3 runs to 14 residues. Germline V gene sequence: CDR1 SEHNR, CDR2 FQNEAQ (reference sequence). For the CDR3, the DNA is TGTGCCAGCAGCTTCAGGGAGGGGGACACTGAAGCTTTCTTT. It specifies CASSFREGDTEAFF.

Here the CDR3 DNA reads TGTGCCAGCAGCAAAGGGGGAGGGAACTATGGCTACACCTTC. As protein: CASSKGGGNYGYTF. J is TRBJ1-2 and V is TRBV7-8; tentative D call: TRBD1 (6 bases). Trimming removed 5 bases at V and 2 bases at J, with 12 bases between. Germline V gene sequence: CDR1 SGHVS, CDR2 FQNEAQ. The CDR3 runs 14 residues.

There are a few counts of this clonotype. The chain joins TRBV20-1 to TRBJ2-3; tentative D call: TRBD2 (6 bases). Germline values: CDR1 DFQATT, CDR2 SNEGSKA (reference sequence). The CDR3 has 13 residues. V was clipped by 3 bases and J by 3 bases, with 10 bases between them. CDR3 region: CSASRDSTDTQYF. The CDR3 nucleotides are TGCAGTGCTAGTCGGGACTCTACAGATACGCAGTATTTT.

This clonotype came up many times. This sequence joins TRBV7-6 and TRBJ2-6; possibly TRBD2 for D (5 bases). The V and J ends lost 5 bases and 1 base respectively, with 15 bases between them. Germline V CDR1 and CDR2: SGHVS, FNYEAQ. The CDR3 runs to 17 residues. The CDR3 coding sequence is TGTGCCAGCAGCCCCGGACGTCGGGAATCTGGGGCCAACGTCCTGACTTTC. Translating gives CASSPGRRESGANVLTF.

This clonotype was seen repeatedly, ten times or more. The V gene is TRBV5-4, the J gene TRBJ2-5; TRBD2 might be the D (5 bases). From germline, CDR1 is SGHNT and CDR2 YYREEE (reference sequence). The CDR3 is 14 residues long. Trimming stripped 0 bases from V and 2 bases from J, with 8 bases between. The CDR3 loop reads CASSLARGQETQYF. Written as DNA, the CDR3 is TGTGCCAGCAGCTTGGCCCGGGGACAAGAGACCCAGTACTTC.

This clonotype came up many times. The chain combines TRBV4-1 with TRBJ2-7; 14 nucleotides agree with TRBD2. The CDR3 extends over 22 amino acids. Germline assignment: CDR1 MGHRA and CDR2 YSYEKL. V trimming: 0 bases; J trimming: 5 bases; junction bases outside the gene matches: 21. CDR3 sequence reads: CASSQDRPAGLAGELQRNEQYV. DNA of the CDR3: TGCGCCAGCAGCCAAGATCGGCCGGCGGGACTAGCGGGGGAGCTCCAAAGGAACGAGCAGTACGTC.

This clonotype has a count of ten or more. The genes are TRBV29-1 and TRBJ2-1; no definite D call. V lost 0 bases and J lost 10, with 10 bases in between. The germline CDR1 and CDR2 sequences are SQVTM and ANQGSEA. This CDR3 region has 12 residues. The CDR3 DNA sequence: TGCAGCGTTGAAGATGGCCTGCGGGAGCAGTTCTTC. This encodes CSVEDGLREQFF.